Described below is a single TCR beta chain sequence and its context. Its specificity is unknown. Tumor or blood genomic DNA was sequenced, with inputs of about 550 ng to 6,500 ng. Profiled with immunoSEQ multiplex PCR; TCRdb holds only in-frame clones, not every one. The data contain approximately 46,000 clones, 75% to 85% of them singletons. The record originates from a study of T cells in tumors after PD-1 blockade. Study-wide background: Treatment was either pembrolizumab 200 mg every 3 weeks or cemiplimab 350 mg every 2 weeks. Some patients also took daily vismodegib 150 mg during anti-PD-1 treatment.

V was shortened by 3 bases and J by 7 bases, with 10 bases between the two germline ends. The germline CDR1 and CDR2 sequences are WNHNN and SYGVQD (reference sequence). The CDR3 totals 14 residues. Whole-study results and caveats: Some novel exhausted tumor clones appeared in pre-treatment blood, suggesting peripheral recruitment.

This sequence joins TRBV10-1 and TRBJ1-6, with D maybe TRBD1 (5 bases). This specimen was PBMCs, taken before anti-PD-1 treatment. This sequence originates from a human donor with basal cell carcinoma. Here the CDR3 reads CASSESGNNSPLHF. The CDR3 coding sequence is TGCGCCAGCAGTGAATCAGGGAACAATTCACCCCTCCACTTT.